Listed below are T cell receptor beta chains from one sample, sequenced in a study of shared clonotypes between healthy human individuals. Repertoires were generated with immunoSEQ multiplex PCR, while TCRdb's copy carries only in-frame clones and drops some. The sample has more than 2,000,000 clones, approximately 92% seen once. The sequenced material came from naive CD4+ T cells sorted from blood. The receptors were sampled from a man aged 18 to 29 in good health. CDR3s include the opening cysteine and the closing phenylalanine or tryptophan. The D gene is left open where the match is weak. Expanded clones are given a class, and other clones once, few, many or no size at all.

d_gene: NA
j_gene: TRBJ2-3
abundance: NA
v_gene: TRBV19
CDR3nt: TGTGCCAGTAGTATCGAGACAACATCAGATACGCAGTATTTT
CDR3aa: CASSIETTSDTQYF

d_gene: NA
j_gene: TRBJ2-1
abundance: NA
v_gene: TRBV6-5
CDR3nt: TGTGCCAGCAGTGACTTCAATGAGCAGTTCTTC
CDR3aa: CASSDFNEQFF

d_gene: NA
j_gene: TRBJ2-5
abundance: NA
v_gene: TRBV30
CDR3nt: TGTGCCTTAGAACAGCAAACGGAGACCCAGTACTTC
CDR3aa: CALEQQTETQYF

d_gene: NA
j_gene: TRBJ2-6
abundance: NA
v_gene: TRBV18
CDR3nt: TGTGCCAGCGCCCGCGGGTCCTACTCTGGGGCCAACGTCCTGACTTTC
CDR3aa: CASARGSYSGANVLTF

d_gene: NA
j_gene: TRBJ1-1
abundance: NA
v_gene: TRBV27
CDR3nt: TGTGCCAGCAGTTTATCCAGGGGAAACACTGAAGCTTTCTTT
CDR3aa: CASSLSRGNTEAFF

d_gene: TRBD2
j_gene: TRBJ2-1
abundance: NA
v_gene: TRBV14
CDR3nt: TGTGCCAGCAGCCAACTAGCGGGGGGGTACAATGAGCAGTTCTTC
CDR3aa: CASSQLAGGYNEQFF

d_gene: TRBD2
j_gene: TRBJ2-5
abundance: NA
v_gene: TRBV6-1
CDR3nt: TGTGCCAGCAGCTGGCGGGGGGACCAAGAGACCCAGTACTTC
CDR3aa: CASSWRGDQETQYF

d_gene: NA
j_gene: TRBJ1-1
abundance: NA
v_gene: TRBV27
CDR3nt: TGTGCCAGCAGTTCCCCTCGGGGGAAGATGACTGAAGCTTTCTTT
CDR3aa: CASSSPRGKMTEAFF

d_gene: NA
j_gene: TRBJ1-5
abundance: few
v_gene: TRBV5-6
CDR3nt: TGTGCCAGCAGCTTGGGAGGGCTGGGCAATCAGCCCCAGCATTTT
CDR3aa: CASSLGGLGNQPQHF

d_gene: TRBD2
j_gene: TRBJ2-3
abundance: NA
v_gene: TRBV6-4
CDR3nt: TGTGCCAGCAGTGACTTGGGCGGGGGTACGCAGTATTTT
CDR3aa: CASSDLGGGTQYF

d_gene: NA
j_gene: TRBJ1-5
abundance: few
v_gene: TRBV30
CDR3nt: TGTGCCTGGAGTGGGGGGAACAATCAGCCCCAGCATTTT
CDR3aa: CAWSGGNNQPQHF

d_gene: TRBD1
j_gene: TRBJ1-4
abundance: NA
v_gene: TRBV6-1
CDR3nt: TGTGCCAGCAGTTTGGACAGGGGGAGCCAGCTGTTTTTT
CDR3aa: CASSLDRGSQLFF

d_gene: TRBD1
j_gene: TRBJ2-5
abundance: NA
v_gene: TRBV9
CDR3nt: TGTGCCAGCAGCGGACGGACAGGGACAACACAAGAGACCCAGTACTTC
CDR3aa: CASSGRTGTTQETQYF

d_gene: NA
j_gene: TRBJ2-1
abundance: NA
v_gene: TRBV19
CDR3nt: TGTGCCAGTAGTAACGGGGTATCCTACAATGAGCAGTTCTTC
CDR3aa: CASSNGVSYNEQFF

d_gene: TRBD2
j_gene: TRBJ2-5
abundance: NA
v_gene: TRBV18
CDR3nt: TGTGCCAGCTCACCCCGGGCGCGCGGGGGCCAAGAGACCCAGTACTTC
CDR3aa: CASSPRARGGQETQYF

d_gene: NA
j_gene: TRBJ1-4
abundance: NA
v_gene: TRBV6-6
CDR3nt: TGTGCCAGCAGTGATGACAGGACAGATGAAAAACTGTTTTTT
CDR3aa: CASSDDRTDEKLFF

d_gene: TRBD1
j_gene: TRBJ2-1
abundance: NA
v_gene: TRBV18
CDR3nt: TGTGCCAGCTCACCAGGGACAGGAGACAATGAGCAGTTCTTC
CDR3aa: CASSPGTGDNEQFF

d_gene: NA
j_gene: TRBJ2-2
abundance: NA
v_gene: TRBV5-1
CDR3nt: TGCGCCAGCAGTCCCCTGGAGAACGCCGGGGAGCTGTTTTTT
CDR3aa: CASSPLENAGELFF

d_gene: TRBD1
j_gene: TRBJ1-5
abundance: NA
v_gene: TRBV12-5
CDR3nt: TGTGCTAGTGGTTGGCGACCGGGACAGGGGGCGCAGCCCCAGCATTTT
CDR3aa: CASGWRPGQGAQPQHF

d_gene: NA
j_gene: TRBJ2-5
abundance: NA
v_gene: TRBV7-2
CDR3nt: TGTGCCAGCAGCTTAGTATGGTCCCAAGAGACCCAGTACTTC
CDR3aa: CASSLVWSQETQYF

d_gene: NA
j_gene: TRBJ1-4
abundance: NA
v_gene: TRBV9
CDR3nt: TGTGCCAGCAGCGACCAGGACAGCGCCCCTAATGAAAAACTGTTTTTT
CDR3aa: CASSDQDSAPNEKLFF

d_gene: NA
j_gene: TRBJ2-5
abundance: NA
v_gene: TRBV7-2
CDR3nt: TGTGCCAGCAGTATCCTCCAAGAGACCCAGTACTTC
CDR3aa: CASSILQETQYF